This T cell receptor (beta chain) was retrieved from a study of somatic mutations in cytotoxic T cells in rheumatoid arthritis. There are 16 residues in the CDR3. V lost 4 bases to trimming and J lost 3 bases; unmatched junction nucleotides: 7. CDR1 and CDR2 (germline): SGDLS, YYNGEE. Profiling relied on immunoSEQ multiplex PCR, and the TCRdb table lists in-frame clones only, not all of them. The table lists about 30,000 clones, 82% of them singletons. This chain connects TRBV9 to TRBJ2-2, with 9 bases identical to TRBD2. The receptor comes from an adult with rheumatoid arthritis. Sequenced: CD8+ T cells sorted from blood. The CDR3 loop is CASSTLAGIDTGELFF. CDR3 bases: TGTGCCAGCAGCACCCTAGCGGGGATAGACACCGGGGAGCTGTTTTTT.